Listed below are T cell receptor beta chains from one sample, sequenced in a study of T cells after yellow fever vaccination. TCRdb re-called the 5' RACE reads with MiXCR, one entry per CDR3 protein. The profile shows some 600,000 distinct CDR3 sequences, approximately 16% of them singletons. The sample here was PBMCs, taken around 5 days after the first yellow fever vaccination. Receptor source: a man between 18 and 35 years old who received the YFV17D yellow fever vaccine. Both conserved end residues are part of each CDR3.

J gene	V gene	CDR3 protein
TRBJ1-2	TRBV5-6	CASSFPTGVYGYTF
TRBJ2-1	TRBV7-2	CASSSGLSSYNEQFF
TRBJ2-3	TRBV9	CASSVFGGDTDTQYF
TRBJ1-2	TRBV4-2	CASSQAGSGGNYGYTF
TRBJ2-6	TRBV30	CAWRTGNGANVLTF
TRBJ1-4	TRBV4-3	CASSQEDFRQGGEKLFF
TRBJ2-3	TRBV6-1	CASRPGFYTDTQYF
TRBJ1-1	TRBV20-1	CSARARVGPGTEAFF
TRBJ2-2	TRBV5-1	CATTGTSNTGELFF
TRBJ1-2	TRBV5-1	CASSLTPSDRANYGYTF
TRBJ1-1	TRBV5-4	CASAWGRLNTEAFF
TRBJ1-2	TRBV11-2	CASSLDWGYGYTF
TRBJ2-7	TRBV12-3/TRBV12-4	CASSLGTEINEQYF
TRBJ2-3	TRBV6-5	CASSSNPGTDTQYF
TRBJ1-3	TRBV7-6	CASSLYGTASGNTIYF
TRBJ2-2	TRBV7-9	CASSSLSGITGELFF
TRBJ2-7	TRBV10-1	CASSDRDEQYF
TRBJ2-7	TRBV4-3	CASSQYRGREQYF
TRBJ2-1	TRBV5-1	CASSLDPPSGGSYNEQFF
TRBJ2-1	TRBV19	CASSIRLAGGSSYNEQFF
TRBJ1-1	TRBV5-1	CASSLGETYAAFF
TRBJ1-3	TRBV6-5	CASSYSTQTGNTIYF
TRBJ1-1	TRBV29-1	CSATTFRVEAFF
TRBJ1-2	TRBV19	CASSITHRGHYGYTF
TRBJ2-2	TRBV5-1	CASSPFPGQGSGELFF
TRBJ2-1	TRBV4-1	CASSEGSRTPGQFF
TRBJ2-1	TRBV7-9	CASSQEQGGYEQFF
TRBJ1-5	TRBV5-6	CASSSSPTEQPQHF
TRBJ1-6	TRBV4-3	CASSQDSATAWNSPLHF
TRBJ2-5	TRBV24-1	CATSGGAQETQYF
TRBJ2-4	TRBV7-6	CASSLGVRGQGHKNIQYF
TRBJ1-2	TRBV27	CASSHYRSANYGYTF
TRBJ2-3	TRBV13	CASSLRGEGYSTDTQYF
TRBJ1-6	TRBV7-2	CASTPGRHNSPLHF
TRBJ2-7	TRBV29-1	CSVGGDRLTYEQYF
TRBJ2-7	TRBV6-1	CASSEGIASPYEQYF
TRBJ2-2	TRBV7-9	CASSFLGGPATGELFF
TRBJ1-1	TRBV12-3/TRBV12-4	CASRGTGFTEAFF
TRBJ1-6	TRBV5-6	CASSHRGGGMGAPLHF
TRBJ2-5	TRBV5-1	CASSTTPDRETQYF
TRBJ1-6	TRBV4-3	CASSLGQGPLDSPLHF
TRBJ2-2	TRBV10-3	CAISSTSGGPGELFF
TRBJ2-1	TRBV24-1	CATSTAQGGIGEQFF
TRBJ1-1	TRBV7-9	CASSSRGQTEAFF
TRBJ2-3	TRBV6-1	CASRPPLAGVVDTQYF
TRBJ1-6	TRBV6-5	CASTNGETLHF
TRBJ2-7	TRBV7-7	CASSLRQGLSYEQYF
TRBJ2-5	TRBV28	CASSLTGRGEETQYF
TRBJ2-6	TRBV4-1	CASSQVGRVSGANVLTF
TRBJ1-1	TRBV6-1	CASSRRGSNTEAFF
TRBJ2-5	TRBV4-1	CASSQGTVAGLETQYF
TRBJ2-5	TRBV9	CASSEGVRETQYF
TRBJ2-6	TRBV27	CASAHVAGANVLTF
TRBJ1-6	TRBV3-1	CASSRRGEGLYNSPLHF
TRBJ2-2	TRBV5-1	CASGDVDSPNTGELFF